This T cell receptor beta chain was identified during a study of early T cells in non-severe SARS-CoV-2 infection. Study as a whole: Alpha and beta chains were unpaired, from unsorted whole-blood bulk RNA.

Each cDNA molecule carried a unique molecular identifier. TCRdb itself ran the 5' RACE reads through MiXCR, one entry per CDR3 protein. The table has about 11,000 distinct CDR3 sequences, 4% to 5.5% seen once. V lost 3 bases, J lost 4 bases, and 7 bases stayed unmatched. The CDR3 is made up of 16 amino acids. Germline V gives CDR1 LGHNA, CDR2 YSLEER. This clonotype has only a few counts. Its cognate antigen is unknown. Study observations and caveats: VDJdb matches were skewed toward anti-spike CD8 T cell responses.

V gene TRBV4-3 combines with J gene TRBJ2-2, with 8 bases identical to TRBD2. Sequencing used whole blood. The sequence was obtained from an adult who was a healthcare worker with PCR-confirmed SARS-CoV-2 infection or an uninfected control (not recorded which). CDR3 amino acids: CASSQGSGGGTGELFF. CDR3 DNA: TGCGCCAGCAGCCAGGGGAGCGGGGGCGGCACCGGGGAGCTGTTTTTT.